The 25 T cell receptor beta chains below all came from one sample that was sequenced in a study of OX40 agonist ivuxolimab in advanced cancers. Profiling relied on immunoSEQ multiplex PCR, and the TCRdb table lists in-frame clones only, not all of them. The table has 9,000 to 15,000 clones, about 75% seen once. The source material was CD4+ or CD8+ T cells sorted from blood, sampled in a trial of the OX40 agonist ivuxolimab. All receptors come from an adult with an advanced solid tumor such as melanoma, head and neck, liver or kidney cancer.

The chain combines TRBV6-1 with TRBJ2-3; tentative D call: TRBD1 (6 bases). This CDR3 is built from 15 residues. Germline loops: CDR1 MNHNS, CDR2 SASEGT. Trimming stripped 9 bases from V and 4 bases from J, with 20 bases between. CDR3 amino acids: CASQETVGAPDTQYF. The CDR3 DNA reads as TGTGCCAGTCAAGAGACTGTGGGGGCGCCAGATACGCAGTATTTT.

This rearrangement joins TRBV2 to TRBJ2-1; D possibly corresponds to TRBD1 (5 bases). The V gene lost 4 bases and the J gene lost 4 bases, with 8 bases spanning the gap. The CDR3 length is 13 residues. Germline V CDR1 and CDR2: SNHLY, FYNNEI. The CDR3 region has the DNA TGTGCCAGCAGTGCTAGACAGTACAATGAGCAGTTCTTC. Protein product: CASSARQYNEQFF. Drawing the rest from reference TRBV2 and TRBJ2-1, the complete variable domain is EPEVTQTPSHQVTQMGQEVILRCVPISNHLYFYWYRQILGQKVEFLVSFYNNEISEKSEIFDDQFSVERPDGSNFTLKIRSTKLEDSAMYFCASSARQYNEQFFGPGTRLTVL.

This chain joins TRBV5-1 and TRBJ2-7, with TRBD2 matching 8 bases. With 1 base clipped from V and 4 bases from J, the junction kept 4 bases outside the gene matches. Germline CDR1 and CDR2: SGHRS and YFSETQ. The CDR3 totals 14 residues. The CDR3 DNA follows: TGCGCCAGCAGCTTGCAGCGGGAGTTATACGAGCAGTACTTC. Its translation: CASSLQRELYEQYF.

This chain joins TRBV23-1 and TRBJ1-2; tentatively, D is TRBD1 (6 bases). TRBV23-1 is an ORF, and what it does is uncertain. The V end lost 2 bases, the J end lost 8 bases, and 9 bases lay between the germline ends. The CDR3 is made up of 12 amino acids. In nucleotides, the CDR3 is TGCGCCAGCAGTCAACAGGGGCTGGGCTACACCTTC. Translating it yields CASSQQGLGYTF.

J is TRBJ2-1 and V is TRBV4-3; possible D gene TRBD2, 6 bases. The CDR3 length is 14 residues. The V gene lost 5 bases and the J gene lost 8 bases, with 16 bases spanning the gap. Germline V lookup: CDR1 LGHNA, CDR2 YSLEER. CDR3 sequence reads: CASSTFGGPYEQFF. CDR3 nucleotides: TGCGCCAGCAGCACCTTTGGAGGGCCTTATGAGCAGTTCTTC.

The gene calls are TRBV6-5 and TRBJ2-3; D may be TRBD1 (6 bases). V lost 7 bases and J lost 3, with 14 bases in between. Germline V gene data show CDR1 as MNHEY and CDR2 as SVGAGI. There are 14 residues in the CDR3. The CDR3 reads CASTLDRMTDTQYF. CDR3 sequence (DNA): TGTGCCAGCACCCTAGACAGGATGACAGATACGCAGTATTTT.

The rearrangement joins TRBV5-8 to TRBJ2-1; TRBD2 aligns across 11 bases. The CDR3 length is 18 residues. Germline CDR1 and CDR2: SGHTS and YDEGEE. The V segment lost 2 bases and the J segment 9 bases; nucleotides outside the gene matches: 16. In nucleotides, the CDR3 is TGTGCCAGCAGCTTCGGTTTGGTTAGTAGCGGGAGGGCCGCTGAGCAGTTCTTC. It yields the protein CASSFGLVSSGRAAEQFF.

The chain couples TRBV10-1 to TRBJ2-7; 7 bases match TRBD2. Germline loops: CDR1 WNHNN, CDR2 SYGVQD (reference sequence). V lost 3 bases, J lost 0 bases, and 5 bases stayed unmatched. The CDR3 has 15 amino acids. The DNA for the CDR3 is TGCGCCAGCAGTGATTGGGGGGGTGGCTCCTACGAGCAGTACTTC. Its translation is CASSDWGGGSYEQYF.

This clone showed up just once. The chain combines TRBV28 with TRBJ2-7; 8 nucleotides match TRBD2. The germline gives CDR1 MDHEN, CDR2 SYDVKM. The CDR3 sequence is 13 residues long. V was pared by 3 bases and J by 7 bases, with 5 bases of the junction left unmatched. CDR3 coding DNA: TGTGCCAGCAGTTTGGGACTAGTGAGTGAGCAGTACTTC. It encodes CASSLGLVSEQYF.

The rearrangement links TRBV29-1 to TRBJ1-3; D is perhaps TRBD1 (6 bases). The CDR3 is made up of 15 amino acids. V dropped 5 bases and J dropped 0 bases, with 14 bases sitting between them. Germline lookup yields CDR1 SQVTM and CDR2 ANQGSEA. The CDR3 coding sequence is TGCAGCGTTTGGACAGCAATTTCCTCTGGAAACACCATATATTTT. Translating gives CSVWTAISSGNTIYF.

The chain carries TRBV2 and TRBJ1-3, with 9 bases that match TRBD1. V shed 7 bases and J 3 bases; nucleotides not matched to a gene: 7. The CDR3 is made up of 15 amino acids. The V gene's germline CDR1 is SNHLY and CDR2 FYNNEI. CDR3 nucleotide sequence: TGTGCCAGCACCACGGGACAGGGTGATGGAAACACCATATATTTT. Its translation: CASTTGQGDGNTIYF.

The chain uses TRBV28 and TRBJ1-5, with 8 nucleotides matching TRBD1. Germline CDR1 reads MDHEN; CDR2 reads SYDVKM. The V and J ends lost 5 bases and 6 bases, in that order; junction bases with no gene match: 6. This CDR3 region has 14 residues. DNA of the CDR3: TGTGCCAGCAGTCCGCGGACAGGGATTCAGCCCCAGCATTTT. Translating it yields CASSPRTGIQPQHF.

This sequence joins TRBV27 and TRBJ2-7; no definite D call. This CDR3 spans 13 amino acids. CDR1 MNHEY and CDR2 SMNVEV come from the germline V gene (reference sequence). V lost 3 bases and J lost 1, with 7 bases in between. CDR3: CASSFGPSYEQYF. The CDR3 bases are TGTGCCAGCAGTTTTGGGCCTTCCTACGAGCAGTACTTC.

This clone was observed a few times. The chain has TRBV10-3 and TRBJ1-2; 9 bases align to TRBD1. From germline, CDR1 is ENHRY and CDR2 SYGVKD. Trimming cost V 4 bases and J 5 bases; bases outside gene matches: 5. The CDR3 contains 14 residues. CDR3 loop: CAISATGGGYGYTF. DNA for the CDR3: TGTGCCATCAGTGCGACAGGGGGTGGATATGGCTACACCTTC.

V and J are TRBV5-1 and TRBJ1-2; 7 bases are shared with TRBD1. The CDR3 is 16 residues long. The ends lost 4 bases at V and 4 bases at J; junction bases unmatched: 13. The germline V gene encodes CDR1 SGHRS and CDR2 YFSETQ. CDR3 sequence reads: CASSPEFSGQSYGYTF. The CDR3 region has the DNA TGCGCCAGCAGCCCGGAGTTTTCGGGACAGTCCTATGGCTACACCTTC.

In DNA form, the CDR3 reads TGTGCCAGCAGCTTAGCTGGGACAGGGGGGTACGAGCAGTACGTC. Amino acid sequence: CASSLAGTGGYEQYV. This sequence joins TRBV13 and TRBJ2-7; 11 nucleotides line up with TRBD1. J lost 4 bases, V lost 1 base, and 3 bases had no gene match. CDR1 and CDR2 from the germline V gene are PRHDT and FYEKMQ (reference sequence). CDR3 size: 15 residues.

Judged by abundance, this clone is medium-sized. The chain joins TRBV28 to TRBJ2-7, with no clear D. Germline V CDR1 and CDR2: MDHEN, SYDVKM. Trimming took off 5 bases at V and 2 bases at J, with 7 bases between the two ends. The length of the CDR3 is 12 residues. CDR3 protein: CASSLLTYEQYF. CDR3 nucleotides: TGTGCCAGCAGTCTACTAACCTACGAGCAGTACTTC.

This clone has only one observation. The chain recombines TRBV28 with TRBJ2-1; TRBD2 is a possible D gene (5 bases). The germline V and J ends were trimmed by 10 bases and 6 bases, with 16 bases remaining between them. This CDR3 is 13 amino acids long. Germline-derived CDR1 and CDR2 are MDHEN and SYDVKM. The CDR3 bases are TGTGCCATCTCACTGTCGGGGAGCAATGAGCAGTTCTTC. It encodes CAISLSGSNEQFF.

The chain carries TRBV27 and TRBJ2-2, with D tentatively TRBD2 (6 bases). Trimming removed 8 bases at V and 4 bases at J, with 14 bases between. Germline V gene sequence: CDR1 MNHEY, CDR2 SMNVEV (reference sequence). The CDR3 totals 14 residues. The CDR3 DNA follows: TGTGCCAGCGGAGGGACGACGAGCACCGGGGAGCTGTTTTTT. As protein: CASGGTTSTGELFF.

The chain combines TRBV7-8 with TRBJ2-1; D is tentatively TRBD1 or TRBD2 (5 bases each). This CDR3 comprises 14 residues. With 1 base removed from V and 7 bases from J, the gap between germline ends came to 11 bases. Germline values: CDR1 SGHVS, CDR2 FQNEAQ. CDR3 loop: CASSLEAGSNEQFF. In DNA, the CDR3 is TGTGCCAGCAGCTTAGAGGCAGGGAGTAATGAGCAGTTCTTC.

This chain links TRBV9 with TRBJ1-4, with a weak D call TRBD1 (6 bases). Per the germline V gene, CDR1 is SGDLS and CDR2 is YYNGEE. CDR3 length: 15 residues. Trimming pared 2 bases from V and 8 bases from J, leaving 16 bases between. CDR3 sequence reads: CASSVRTGMGEKLFF. CDR3 coding DNA: TGTGCCAGCAGCGTCCGAACAGGGATGGGGGAAAAACTGTTTTTT.

This chain uses TRBV6-1 with TRBJ2-5, with D unclear. This CDR3 is 14 amino acids long. Trimming removed 3 bases from V and 4 bases from J, with 12 bases in between. Germline V lookup: CDR1 MNHNS, CDR2 SASEGT. CDR3 residues: CASSDFSAGETQYF. CDR3 bases: TGTGCCAGCAGTGACTTCTCGGCCGGAGAGACCCAGTACTTC.

This clone has a handful of counts. The V gene is TRBV28, the J gene TRBJ2-3; D gene ambiguous. This CDR3 contains 13 residues. CDR1 is MDHEN and CDR2 is SYDVKM in the germline V gene. V was shortened by 3 bases and J by 2 bases, with 6 bases between the two germline ends. In nucleotides, the CDR3 is TGTGCCAGCAGTTTGGGAATCACAGATACGCAGTATTTT. Translation: CASSLGITDTQYF.

The chain employs TRBV9 and TRBJ2-2; tentative D call: TRBD1 (6 bases). Germline lookup yields CDR1 SGDLS and CDR2 YYNGEE. The CDR3 loop spans 13 amino acids. Trimming took off 4 bases at V and 7 bases at J, with 11 bases between the two ends. CDR3 sequence (DNA): TGTGCCAGCAGCACGACAGGCGGCGGGGAGCTGTTTTTT. Protein: CASSTTGGGELFF.

The rearrangement links TRBV27 to TRBJ2-7, with 9 nucleotides matching TRBD1. Germline V lookup: CDR1 MNHEY, CDR2 SMNVEV (reference sequence). J lost 6 bases, V lost 3 bases, and 6 bases had no gene match. The CDR3 totals 14 residues. The CDR3 DNA sequence: TGTGCCAGCAGTTTTGGCACAGGGGGCCGCGAGCAGTACTTC. Translation: CASSFGTGGREQYF.